The text below deals with one T cell receptor beta chain. Its antigen remains unidentified. The record originates from a study of regulatory T cells in long-lasting Graves disease. With iRepertoire HTBI primers and Arm-PCR of CDR3 regions, TCR beta libraries were built. TCRdb independently ran MiXCR on the multiplex PCR reads; one entry per CDR3 protein. The repertoire consists of roughly 490,000 distinct CDR3 sequences, with approximately 23% occurring once and the leading ten covering 13%. Study conclusions and caveats: It was in persistent disease that TRBV28, TRBJ1-2 and TRBJ2-5 were favored.

The sample's time point: persistent/refractory GD, antithyroid drugs over 5 years with positive TRAb. PBMC RNA served as the TCR library source. Germline CDR1 is MDHEN and CDR2 is SYDVKM. Unmatched junction bases numbered 8, after V lost 5 bases and J lost 5 bases. This CDR3 has 14 amino acids. The receptor's source is a female donor with Graves disease. V is TRBV28 and J is TRBJ2-5; 7 positions agree with TRBD2. The sequences come from peripheral blood mononuclear cells (PBMCs), collected when the disease was refractory, from a patient treated with antithyroid drugs. CDR3 coding DNA: TGTGCCAGCAGTCCCACCCGGGGAGGGGAGACCCAGTACTTC. Translated: CASSPTRGGETQYF.